These 15 T cell receptor beta chains were sequenced from one sample in a study of siplizumab effects on memory and regulatory T cells. Measured with immunoSEQ multiplex PCR; TCRdb has only the in-frame clones, and not every one. The data show some 100,000 clones, 94% seen once. Sequences were obtained from Tregs sorted from blood. The receptors come from a human donor in good health.

The V call is TRBV7-9, the J call TRBJ2-7; TRBD2 aligns across 8 bases. With V trimmed by 0 bases and J by 4 bases, 5 bases remained unmatched. Germline loops: CDR1 SEHNR, CDR2 FQNEAQ (reference sequence). The CDR3 runs 15 residues. The CDR3: CASSLAPGRGYEQYF. CDR3 bases: TGTGCCAGCAGCTTAGCACCCGGGAGGGGGTACGAGCAGTACTTC.

CDR3 region: CASGLVSGELFF. The CDR3 DNA sequence: TGTGCCAGCGGACTAGTTTCCGGGGAGCTGTTTTTT. The chain combines TRBV2 with TRBJ2-2; 7 nucleotides line up with TRBD2. The V and J ends lost 8 bases and 6 bases, in that order; junction bases with no gene match: 3. Germline V CDR1 and CDR2: SNHLY, FYNNEI. CDR3 length equals 12 residues.

This chain joins TRBV10-3 and TRBJ2-7, with a weak D call TRBD2 (5 bases). Trimming removed 0 bases from V and 0 bases from J, with 6 bases in between. This CDR3 spans 14 amino acids. The V gene's germline CDR1 is ENHRY and CDR2 SYGVKD. In DNA form, the CDR3 reads TGTGCCATCAGTGAGTCAGGGAGCTCCTACGAGCAGTACTTC. Translated: CAISESGSSYEQYF.

The genes are TRBV5-4 and TRBJ2-3; D call uncertain. Trimming removed 4 bases from V and 0 bases from J, with 15 bases in between. The CDR3 loop spans 16 amino acids. Germline values: CDR1 SGHNT, CDR2 YYREEE (reference sequence). CDR3 sequence reads: CASSPSVHTSTDTQYF. The CDR3 DNA sequence: TGTGCCAGCAGCCCATCAGTCCACACTAGCACAGATACGCAGTATTTT.

The V and J genes are TRBV2 and TRBJ1-4; TRBD1 is a possible D gene (5 bases). Trimming took off 1 base at V and 4 bases at J, with 10 bases between the two ends. The germline V gene encodes CDR1 SNHLY and CDR2 FYNNEI. The CDR3 loop spans 15 amino acids. The CDR3 sequence is CASSEDGGGNEKLFF. In DNA form, the CDR3 reads TGTGCCAGCAGTGAAGATGGGGGGGGTAATGAAAAACTGTTTTTT. The full variable domain, with the rest looked up from reference TRBV2 and TRBJ1-4, is EPEVTQTPSHQVTQMGQEVILRCVPISNHLYFYWYRQILGQKVEFLVSFYNNEISEKSEIFDDQFSVERPDGSNFTLKIRSTKLEDSAMYFCASSEDGGGNEKLFFGSGTQLSVL.

The J gene is TRBJ2-1, the V gene TRBV2; D call uncertain. V dropped 7 bases and J dropped 2 bases, with 6 bases sitting between them. CDR1 and CDR2 (germline): SNHLY, FYNNEI. The length of the CDR3 is 12 residues. Here the CDR3 DNA reads TGTGCCAGCAAAACAACCTACAATGAGCAGTTCTTC. This sequence encodes CASKTTYNEQFF.

The V and J genes are TRBV11-2 and TRBJ2-7; weak D call: TRBD2 (5 bases). V dropped 4 bases and J dropped 4 bases, with 5 bases sitting between them. CDR1 is SGHAT, CDR2 FQNNGV, per germline. The CDR3 runs to 11 residues. The CDR3, as DNA: TGTGCCAGCAGCTGGGAGTACGAGCAGTACTTC. It is translated as CASSWEYEQYF.

The rearrangement links TRBV29-1 to TRBJ2-3, with 9 bases fitting TRBD2. The length of the CDR3 is 14 residues. V lost 3 bases to trimming and J lost 2 bases; unmatched junction nucleotides: 3. The germline V gene encodes CDR1 SQVTM and CDR2 ANQGSEA. This CDR3 reads CSVEPSGNTDTQYF. CDR3 nucleotide sequence: TGCAGCGTTGAGCCTAGCGGGAACACAGATACGCAGTATTTT.

V usage is TRBV5-4 and J usage is TRBJ2-3; D remains unclear. CDR3 length equals 16 residues. The V end lost 4 bases, the J end lost 4 bases, and 19 bases lay between the germline ends. Germline-derived CDR1 and CDR2 are SGHNT and YYREEE (reference sequence). CDR3 sequence (DNA): TGTGCCAGCAGCCCGCGTTTCGGGTTATCCCCAGATACGCAGTATTTT. Protein sequence: CASSPRFGLSPDTQYF.

The chain uses TRBV28 and TRBJ1-5; no clear D gene. Germline CDR1 and CDR2: MDHEN and SYDVKM. Trimming removed 2 bases at V and 6 bases at J, with 11 bases between. The CDR3 is made up of 14 amino acids. The CDR3 loop is CASSLPAGIQPQHF. Here the CDR3 DNA reads TGTGCCAGCAGTTTACCCGCGGGGATTCAGCCCCAGCATTTT.

This rearrangement joins TRBV6-5 to TRBJ2-2; D is unresolved. Germline CDR1 and CDR2: MNHEY and SVGAGI. The V end lost 8 bases, the J end lost 5 bases, and 12 bases lay between the germline ends. The CDR3 totals 13 residues. The CDR3 region has the DNA TGTGCCAGCCTTAAGGTCAAGACCGGGGAGCTGTTTTTT. It encodes CASLKVKTGELFF.

The V call is TRBV10-3, the J call TRBJ2-2; no reliable D call. Trimming removed 2 bases at V and 4 bases at J, with 11 bases between. Germline V gives CDR1 ENHRY, CDR2 SYGVKD. CDR3 size: 15 residues. The CDR3, as DNA: TGTGCCATCAGTGAGACGGTGATGGGCACCGGGGAGCTGTTTTTT. It specifies CAISETVMGTGELFF.

This rearrangement joins TRBV5-1 to TRBJ2-3; 11 bases agree with TRBD2. Germline V gene lookup returns CDR1 SGHRS and CDR2 YFSETQ. CDR3 length: 12 residues. With V trimmed by 4 bases and J by 11 bases, 3 bases remained unmatched. CDR3 residues: CASSPGTSGQYF. The CDR3 DNA reads TGCGCCAGCAGCCCAGGGACTAGCGGGCAGTATTTT.

The CDR3 sequence: CASSTQRQGRAFF. CDR3 sequence (DNA): TGTGCCAGCAGCACCCAGAGACAGGGTCGGGCTTTCTTT. The rearrangement links TRBV9 to TRBJ1-1; 7 bases match TRBD1. The CDR3 is made up of 13 amino acids. V trimming: 4 bases; J trimming: 11 bases; junction bases outside the gene matches: 11. The germline V gene encodes CDR1 SGDLS and CDR2 YYNGEE. Complete variable domain (other parts from reference TRBV9 and TRBJ1-1): DSGVTQTPKHLITATGQRVTLRCSPRSGDLSVYWYQQSLDQGLQFLIQYYNGEERAKGNILERFSAQQFPDLHSELNLSSLELGDSALYFCASSTQRQGRAFFGQGTRLTVV.

The gene calls are TRBV27 and TRBJ2-1; D ambiguous. Germline V gene sequence: CDR1 MNHEY, CDR2 SMNVEV (reference sequence). The CDR3 loop spans 11 amino acids. Trimming left V 6 bases short and J 9 bases short, with 9 bases between. The CDR3 DNA follows: TGTGCCAGCAGGTCAGTCGGTGAGCAGTTCTTC. Its translation: CASRSVGEQFF.